This TCR beta chain stems from a study of T cell clones after liver transplantation. The data were produced by immunoSEQ multiplex PCR, yet TCRdb's version contains in-frame clones alone and is incomplete. The table has 51,000 or so clones, 70% to 90% seen once; the top ten hold roughly 14%. Germline lookup yields CDR1 SGHRS and CDR2 YFSETQ. The CDR3 consists of 14 residues. The J segment lost 5 bases and the V segment lost 0 bases, leaving 2 bases of the junction unmatched. Sequenced material: CD8+ T cells from blood, taken 12 months after liver transplant. This clonotype originated in a human patient who received a liver transplant. Some T cells may originate from the graft donor. V is TRBV5-1 and J is TRBJ2-3, with TRBD1 matching 8 bases. The CDR3 loop is CASSLGQGIDTQYF. The CDR3 nucleotides are TGCGCCAGCAGCTTGGGACAGGGGATAGATACGCAGTATTTT.